The 29 T cell receptor beta chains in this list originate from one sample, sequenced in a study of shared clonotypes between healthy human individuals. Using immunoSEQ multiplex PCR, the repertoire was profiled, and TCRdb retains in-frame clones only, with some absent. The repertoire holds approximately 2,000,000 clones, with around 90% as singletons. The material sequenced was naive CD4+ T cells from PBMCs. Subset reported: CD45RA+ positively selected. These TCRs come from a man aged 18 to 35 in good health. Some clones in this sample may be carry-over from other donors' samples.

This rearrangement joins TRBV5-5 to TRBJ2-1; D gene unclear. From germline, CDR1 is SGHKS and CDR2 YYEKEE (reference sequence). The CDR3 spans 16 residues. Trimming removed 2 bases at V and 1 base at J, with 13 bases between. In nucleotides, the CDR3 is TGTGCCAGCAGCTTAGTAGTTCTGGGATCCTACAATGAGCAGTTCTTC. Protein sequence: CASSLVVLGSYNEQFF.

Worth noting for this clone: Other nucleotide sequences from this sample produce the same CDR3. The rearrangement links TRBV18 to TRBJ1-3; D is unresolved. This CDR3 spans 14 amino acids. CDR1 is KGHSH and CDR2 is LQKENI in the germline V gene. V lost 3 bases, J lost 1 base, and 7 bases lay in between. DNA for the CDR3: TGTGCCAGCTCACCGGCGGGGTCTGGAAACACCATATATTTT. Translating gives CASSPAGSGNTIYF.

The V and J genes are TRBV10-3 and TRBJ2-7; 8 bases fit TRBD1. This CDR3 spans 15 amino acids. V trimming: 4 bases; J trimming: 3 bases; junction bases outside the gene matches: 8. Germline V gene sequence: CDR1 ENHRY, CDR2 SYGVKD. As DNA, the CDR3 is TGTGCCATCAGTGCGGCCGTGACAGGGGACTACGAGCAGTACTTC. Translated, it gives CAISAAVTGDYEQYF.

V is TRBV5-4 and J is TRBJ1-2, with a tentative D call TRBD1 (5 bases). Trimming took off 0 bases at V and 12 bases at J, with 12 bases between the two ends. The germline gives CDR1 SGHNT, CDR2 YYREEE (reference sequence). This CDR3 region has 12 residues. In DNA, the CDR3 is TGTGCCAGCAGCTTGGGGGGGTTTCCGGACACCTTC. The encoded protein is CASSLGGFPDTF.

There are a few counts of this clone. This CDR3 is also generated by other DNA sequences in the sample. This sequence joins TRBV15 and TRBJ2-7; D uncertain. The CDR3 has 13 amino acids. Trimming took 0 bases from V and 2 from J, leaving 5 bases between them. CDR1 is LNHNV and CDR2 is YYDKDF in the germline V gene (reference sequence). Here the CDR3 reads CATSRDVAYEQYF. The CDR3 nucleotides read TGTGCCACCAGCAGAGATGTGGCCTACGAGCAGTACTTC.

The V call is TRBV4-3, the J call TRBJ2-7, with D perhaps matching TRBD1 (6 bases). This CDR3 region has 14 residues. Germline lookup yields CDR1 LGHNA and CDR2 YSLEER. V lost 1 base, J lost 2 bases, and 9 bases lay in between. The CDR3 sequence: CASSQVSGAYEQYF. As DNA, the CDR3 is TGCGCCAGCAGCCAAGTCTCAGGGGCCTACGAGCAGTACTTC.

The gene calls are TRBV4-3 and TRBJ1-2; no clear D gene. The germline V gene encodes CDR1 LGHNA and CDR2 YSLEER. The CDR3 totals 16 residues. The ends were cut back, 3 bases at V and 3 bases at J, with 17 bases in the middle. The CDR3 DNA reads TGCGCCAGCAGCCAGCTACCGGGAGGAACGGACTATGGCTACACCTTC. It is translated as CASSQLPGGTDYGYTF.

This clone is a singleton in its sample. The chain carries TRBV19 and TRBJ2-5, with 7 bases lining up with TRBD2. The junction had 14 bases not matched to a gene; V was cut back by 8 bases and J by 5 bases. There are 15 residues in the CDR3. From germline, CDR1 is LNHDA and CDR2 SQIVND (reference sequence). CDR3 sequence: CASLLGLDSRETQYF. DNA for the CDR3: TGTGCCAGTCTCCTCGGACTAGACTCGCGGGAGACCCAGTACTTC.

A remark on this clone: Additional DNA sequences in this sample encode the identical CDR3. The chain has TRBV9 and TRBJ2-1, with 9 bases lining up with TRBD2. This CDR3 is built from 15 residues. V shed 4 bases and J 4 bases; nucleotides not matched to a gene: 6. CDR1 is SGDLS, CDR2 YYNGEE, per germline. CDR3 in DNA: TGTGCCAGCAGCCCAACTAGCGGGCTTTACAATGAGCAGTTCTTC. It specifies CASSPTSGLYNEQFF.

The gene calls are TRBV5-1 and TRBJ1-1; D is possibly TRBD1 (6 bases). The V and J ends lost 4 bases and 5 bases respectively, with 21 bases between them. The CDR3 is 16 amino acids. CDR1 SGHRS and CDR2 YFSETQ come from the germline V gene. The CDR3 reads CASSGQTTRGRTEAFF. The DNA for the CDR3 is TGCGCCAGCAGCGGACAGACAACCCGTGGGAGGACTGAAGCTTTCTTT.

This sequence joins TRBV27 and TRBJ2-3, with D possibly being TRBD1 (5 bases). The CDR3 runs 15 residues. Germline CDR1 reads MNHEY; CDR2 reads SMNVEV (reference sequence). The ends were cut back, 6 bases at V and 2 bases at J, with 15 bases in the middle. As DNA, the CDR3 is TGTGCCAGCAGGGACAAAGCGCCTTTCACAGATACGCAGTATTTT. It translates to CASRDKAPFTDTQYF.

J is TRBJ2-7 and V is TRBV7-2; TRBD2 might be the D (6 bases). The V end was cut by 7 bases, the J end by 6 bases, with 22 bases between. Germline lookup yields CDR1 SGHTA and CDR2 FQGNSA. The CDR3 has 15 amino acids. The CDR3 DNA follows: TGTGCCAGCATCCAAGGGACTCCACCGGCCCTCGAGCAGTACTTC. It codes for CASIQGTPPALEQYF.

This clone has only one observation. The rearrangement links TRBV6-5 to TRBJ2-1, with D possibly TRBD2 on 6 matching bases. V lost 4 bases and J lost 5, with 18 bases in between. The CDR3 has 16 amino acids. CDR1 MNHEY and CDR2 SVGAGI come from the germline V gene. The DNA of the CDR3 is TGTGCCAGCAGTTCCCGCACGGCTAGCGCAAACAATGAGCAGTTCTTC. This encodes CASSSRTASANNEQFF.

This clone has more than one count but fewer than ten. The chain links TRBV19 to TRBJ1-1; no clear D. Germline V gene lookup returns CDR1 LNHDA and CDR2 SQIVND (reference sequence). The CDR3 loop spans 12 amino acids. V shed 8 bases and J shed 4 bases, with 11 bases lying between them. Here the CDR3 DNA reads TGTGCCAGTGAAAATGGGTTCACTGAAGCTTTCTTT. This gives the protein CASENGFTEAFF.

The chain is built from TRBV6-1 and TRBJ2-7, with a possible D match to TRBD1 (6 bases). The germline V gene has CDR1 MNHNS and CDR2 SASEGT. V was pared by 1 base and J by 5 bases, with 12 bases between. CDR3 length equals 14 residues. DNA for the CDR3: TGTGCCAGCAGTGAAGGGACAGAACGCCACGAGCAGTACTTC. Translated: CASSEGTERHEQYF.

The rearrangement links TRBV15 to TRBJ2-4; D gene unclear. In germline, CDR1 is LNHNV, CDR2 YYDKDF (reference sequence). CDR3 length: 14 amino acids. The V and J ends lost 9 bases and 0 bases respectively, with 12 bases between them. For the CDR3, the DNA is TGTGCCACTACGGACGGAATAGCCAAAAACATTCAGTACTTC. It yields the protein CATTDGIAKNIQYF.

V and J are TRBV28 and TRBJ2-5, with unresolved D. The CDR3 loop spans 14 amino acids. Trimming removed 6 bases at V and 2 bases at J, with 13 bases between. The germline V gene encodes CDR1 MDHEN and CDR2 SYDVKM. Here the CDR3 reads CASRITATQETQYF. CDR3 DNA: TGTGCCAGCAGAATAACTGCAACACAAGAGACCCAGTACTTC. The full variable domain, its missing parts supplied by reference TRBV28 and TRBJ2-5, is DVKVTQSSRYLVKRTGEKVFLECVQDMDHENMFWYRQDPGLGLRLIYFSYDVKMKEKGDIPEGYSVSREKKERFSLILESASTNQTSMYLCASRITATQETQYFGPGTRLLVL.

The chain recombines TRBV30 with TRBJ1-5; D is possibly TRBD1 (6 bases). Trimming cost V 8 bases and J 5 bases, with 13 bases left between them. CDR1 and CDR2 from the germline V gene are GTSNPN and SVGIG (reference sequence). This CDR3 contains 12 residues. CDR3 amino acids: CAGGSQDQPQHF. In DNA form, the CDR3 reads TGTGCCGGGGGCTCTCAGGATCAGCCCCAGCATTTT.

J is TRBJ1-3 and V is TRBV5-1; D perhaps matches TRBD1 (6 bases). V was pared by 5 bases and J by 2 bases, with 11 bases between. The CDR3 is 14 residues long. Germline V CDR1 and CDR2: SGHRS, YFSETQ. The DNA for the CDR3 is TGCGCCAGCAGTGTAAACAGGGCTGGAAACACCATATATTTT. Its protein product is CASSVNRAGNTIYF.

This chain joins TRBV30 and TRBJ2-2, with a tentative D call TRBD2 (5 bases). CDR3 length equals 16 residues. Germline V gene lookup returns CDR1 GTSNPN and CDR2 SVGIG (reference sequence). V gave up 0 bases and J gave up 1 base, with 12 bases separating them. The CDR3: CAWSVTKRRNTGELFF. In DNA form, the CDR3 reads TGTGCCTGGAGTGTCACTAAGCGGAGGAACACCGGGGAGCTGTTTTTT.

V and J are TRBV30 and TRBJ1-1, with D tentatively TRBD1 (6 bases). CDR1 is GTSNPN and CDR2 is SVGIG in the germline V gene (reference sequence). The CDR3 loop spans 14 amino acids. Deletions cut 0 bases from V and 3 bases from J, with 11 bases between. The CDR3 region has the DNA TGTGCCTGGAGTGTCGGACAGAGCTACACTGAAGCTTTCTTT. Residues: CAWSVGQSYTEAFF.

This chain links TRBV5-1 with TRBJ1-1, with D possibly matching TRBD1 (5 bases). Germline lookup yields CDR1 SGHRS and CDR2 YFSETQ. V was clipped by 6 bases and J by 0 bases, with 12 bases between them. This CDR3 contains 14 residues. DNA of the CDR3: TGCGCCAGCACCCCGGGACCTTTGAACACTGAAGCTTTCTTT. It translates to CASTPGPLNTEAFF.

This clone was observed a handful of times. The chain joins TRBV7-9 to TRBJ1-2, with 9 bases matching TRBD1. The CDR3 is 14 residues long. V gave up 6 bases and J gave up 2 bases; unmatched junction bases: 4. The germline V gene encodes CDR1 SEHNR and CDR2 FQNEAQ (reference sequence). As DNA, the CDR3 is TGTGCCAGCAGATCCGGACAGGGGAACTATGGCTACACCTTC. Protein product: CASRSGQGNYGYTF.

The gene calls are TRBV27 and TRBJ1-6; the D gene is possibly TRBD1 (5 bases). CDR1 and CDR2 (germline): MNHEY, SMNVEV (reference sequence). The CDR3 is made up of 16 amino acids. V lost 8 bases and J lost 1, with 15 bases in between. The CDR3 DNA follows: TGTGCCAGCGGTCCGGGCCGGGGGTCCTATAATTCACCCCTCCACTTT. This codes for CASGPGRGSYNSPLHF.

The chain is built from TRBV5-1 and TRBJ2-1; 8 nucleotides align to TRBD2. Losses at the gene ends were 4 bases for V and 5 bases for J; bases not matched to a gene: 8. The germline gives CDR1 SGHRS, CDR2 YFSETQ. The CDR3 is made up of 15 amino acids. CDR3 nucleotide sequence: TGCGCCAGCAGCCCCGGAGTAGCGGGAAACAATGAGCAGTTCTTC. This gives the protein CASSPGVAGNNEQFF.

The chain has TRBV28 and TRBJ2-1; unclear D gene. V gave up 1 base and J gave up 10 bases, with 8 bases separating them. The CDR3 contains 12 residues. CDR1 and CDR2 from the germline V gene are MDHEN and SYDVKM. The CDR3 sequence is CASSLLESEQFF. The CDR3 DNA reads as TGTGCCAGCAGTTTATTGGAATCGGAGCAGTTCTTC.

The chain carries TRBV5-4 and TRBJ2-2; D possibly corresponds to TRBD1 (5 bases). The germline CDR1 and CDR2 sequences are SGHNT and YYREEE (reference sequence). The CDR3 loop spans 15 amino acids. V lost 3 bases and J lost 2, with 11 bases in between. The CDR3 DNA follows: TGTGCCAGCAGCTCCAGGGCCTCCAACACCGGGGAGCTGTTTTTT. Translated, it gives CASSSRASNTGELFF.

The rearrangement links TRBV4-3 to TRBJ2-7, with D possibly being TRBD1 or TRBD2 (5 bases each). V lost 3 bases and J lost 6, with 21 bases in between. CDR1 is LGHNA and CDR2 is YSLEER in the germline V gene. The CDR3 runs 16 residues. The CDR3: CASSHTIGASGGEQYF. CDR3 bases: TGCGCCAGCAGCCATACAATTGGGGCATCAGGAGGCGAGCAGTACTTC.

The rearrangement joins TRBV7-3 to TRBJ2-2; 10 bases are a match to TRBD2. Germline CDR1 SGHTA, CDR2 FQGTGA. This CDR3 spans 15 amino acids. J was trimmed by 7 bases and V by 5 bases; bases with no gene match: 7. The CDR3 sequence: CASSLPGLANGELFF. Written as DNA, the CDR3 is TGTGCCAGCAGCCTCCCGGGACTAGCGAACGGGGAGCTGTTTTTT.